Listed here are 15 T cell receptor beta chains from one sample, sequenced in a study of blood T cell repertoires in COVID-19. TCRdb keeps only in-frame clones here, not all; method: immunoSEQ multiplex PCR. This sample has roughly 68,000 clones, with around nine tenths found just once. Specimen: peripheral blood. These receptors were taken from a middle-aged man with COVID-19, enrolled during active disease.

The rearrangement uses TRBV5-1 and TRBJ2-2, with a weak D call TRBD1 (6 bases). There are 14 residues in the CDR3. Germline V gives CDR1 SGHRS, CDR2 YFSETQ. The V end lost 6 bases, the J end lost 0 bases, and 9 bases lay between the germline ends. DNA for the CDR3: TGCGCCAGCAATGAGGGGGCGAACACCGGGGAGCTGTTTTTT. This translates into CASNEGANTGELFF.

V and J are TRBV19 and TRBJ2-5; 10 bases match TRBD2. The CDR3 is 16 residues long. Unmatched junction bases numbered 7, after V lost 5 bases and J lost 1 base. The germline V gene has CDR1 LNHDA and CDR2 SQIVND (reference sequence). This CDR3 reads CASSGGLAETQETQYF. CDR3 nucleotide sequence: TGTGCCAGTAGTGGAGGACTAGCGGAGACCCAAGAGACCCAGTACTTC.

The rearrangement joins TRBV6-6 to TRBJ1-4; D is possibly TRBD1 (5 bases). The CDR3 extends over 16 amino acids. The germline gives CDR1 MNHNY, CDR2 SVGAGI (reference sequence). V lost 3 bases, J lost 5 bases, and 16 bases lay in between. The CDR3 sequence: CASSYLGAPINEKLFF. The CDR3 region has the DNA TGTGCCAGCAGTTATCTAGGGGCCCCAATAAATGAAAAACTGTTTTTT.

This rearrangement joins TRBV11-2 to TRBJ1-1; 9 bases are shared with TRBD1. The CDR3 has 13 residues. Germline trimming cut 1 base from V and 11 bases from J; bases unmatched to any gene: 5. The germline V gene has CDR1 SGHAT and CDR2 FQNNGV. CDR3 nucleotides: TGTGCCAGCAGCTTAGGTCGGGACAGGGTTGCTTTCTTT. It yields the protein CASSLGRDRVAFF.

The chain is built from TRBV2 and TRBJ2-5, with 10 bases identical to TRBD2. Germline-derived CDR1 and CDR2 are SNHLY and FYNNEI. The CDR3 is 14 residues long. Trimming cost V 3 bases and J 5 bases; bases outside gene matches: 3. The CDR3 region is CASSEGLAIETQYF. The DNA for the CDR3 is TGTGCCAGCAGTGAGGGACTAGCGATTGAGACCCAGTACTTC. Based on the CDR3 plus reference TRBV2 and TRBJ2-5, the full variable domain is EPEVTQTPSHQVTQMGQEVILRCVPISNHLYFYWYRQILGQKVEFLVSFYNNEISEKSEIFDDQFSVERPDGSNFTLKIRSTKLEDSAMYFCASSEGLAIETQYFGPGTRLLVL.

The CDR3 DNA reads as TGTGCCAGCAGTTTACAGAATGAGCAGTTCTTC. This translates into CASSLQNEQFF. The chain carries TRBV12-3 or TRBV12-4 and TRBJ2-1; D is unresolved. Trimming shortened V by 2 bases and J by 7 bases, and 3 bases separated the two germline ends. The CDR3 is 11 amino acids.

The gene calls are TRBV23-1 and TRBJ2-7; no reliable D call. TRBV23-1 is identified as an open reading frame with a role that is uncertain. Trimming pared 2 bases from V and 6 bases from J, leaving 17 bases between. This CDR3 has 15 amino acids. The CDR3 reads CASSQKPVMVGEQYF. DNA of the CDR3: TGCGCCAGCAGTCAAAAACCGGTCATGGTCGGCGAGCAGTACTTC.

This clone was recorded only once. The CDR3 DNA is TGTGCCAGCAGCCCCCGGCCCCTGGGACTAAACAATGAGCAGTTCTTC. Its translation: CASSPRPLGLNNEQFF. The J gene is TRBJ2-1, the V gene TRBV9, with TRBD2 identical over 7 bases. J was trimmed by 5 bases and V by 4 bases; bases with no gene match: 12. Germline V lookup: CDR1 SGDLS, CDR2 YYNGEE. This CDR3 is 16 amino acids long.

The chain combines TRBV14 with TRBJ2-7; weak D call: TRBD1 (6 bases). This CDR3 has 13 residues. Per the germline V gene, CDR1 is SGHDN and CDR2 is FVKESK. Trimming cost V 6 bases and J 3 bases, with 12 bases left between them. This chain's CDR3 is CASRWTECYEQYF. The CDR3 DNA follows: TGTGCCAGCAGATGGACAGAGTGCTACGAGCAGTACTTC.

This chain joins TRBV14 and TRBJ1-2; TRBD1 is a possible D gene (6 bases). This CDR3 is built from 15 residues. In germline, CDR1 is SGHDN, CDR2 FVKESK. The V end was cut by 0 bases, the J end by 4 bases, with 12 bases between. The CDR3 nucleotides are TGTGCCAGCAGCCAAGAATCTACAGGGACCTATGGCTACACCTTC. This translates into CASSQESTGTYGYTF. The full variable domain, completed using reference TRBV14 and TRBJ1-2, is EAGVTQFPSHSVIEKGQTVTLRCDPISGHDNLYWYRRVMGKEIKFLLHFVKESKQDESGMPNNRFLAERTGGTYSTLKVQPAELEDSGVYFCASSQESTGTYGYTFGSGTRLTVV.

This rearrangement joins TRBV19 to TRBJ1-5; D is possibly TRBD1 (5 bases). Germline CDR1 and CDR2: LNHDA and SQIVND (reference sequence). Between the trimmed V and J ends, which lost 0 bases and 2 bases, there was a span of 14 bases. This CDR3 is built from 17 residues. Here the CDR3 reads CASSIDLGGAGNQPQHF. The DNA of the CDR3 is TGTGCCAGTAGTATAGATCTGGGAGGGGCAGGCAATCAGCCCCAGCATTTT.

The chain has TRBV5-1 and TRBJ2-2; the match to TRBD1 covers 10 bases. The CDR3 is 19 amino acids. Losses at the gene ends were 4 bases for V and 0 bases for J; bases not matched to a gene: 12. Per the germline V gene, CDR1 is SGHRS and CDR2 is YFSETQ. The CDR3 sequence: CASSRRRGQGISNTGELFF. Here the CDR3 DNA reads TGCGCCAGCAGCCGCAGACGGGGACAGGGGATATCGAACACCGGGGAGCTGTTTTTT.

This clone was counted between two and nine times. The J gene is TRBJ2-7, the V gene TRBV30; 7 bases fit TRBD1. In germline, CDR1 is GTSNPN, CDR2 SVGIG (reference sequence). V dropped 1 base and J dropped 0; count of bases not matched to a gene: 6. The CDR3 sequence is 15 residues long. DNA for the CDR3: TGTGCCTGGAGTGGCCTCCGGGACAGCTCCTACGAGCAGTACTTC. Translation: CAWSGLRDSSYEQYF.

The sample holds one count of this clone. This sequence joins TRBV9 and TRBJ2-2, with a tentative D call TRBD2 (6 bases). Trimming took 1 base from V and 4 from J, leaving 23 bases between them. The CDR3 length is 19 residues. Germline CDR1 SGDLS, CDR2 YYNGEE. The CDR3 protein is CASSVSRPALGGGTGELFF. The CDR3 bases are TGTGCCAGCAGCGTATCCAGGCCAGCCCTCGGGGGTGGCACCGGGGAGCTGTTTTTT.

The chain links TRBV4-1 to TRBJ1-5; the match to TRBD1 covers 12 bases. CDR1 and CDR2 from the germline V gene are MGHRA and YSYEKL. J gave up 7 bases and V 0 bases, and 10 bases lay outside the gene matches. CDR3 size: 18 residues. The CDR3 is CASSQDTFGGTGGQPQHF. As DNA, the CDR3 is TGCGCCAGCAGCCAAGATACATTTGGAGGGACAGGGGGCCAGCCCCAGCATTTT.